The present T cell receptor (beta chain) was sequenced within a study of a mutant IDH1 vaccine in newly diagnosed glioma (dated by TCRdb to the early 2020s). For context, the study as a whole: Patients received eight vaccinations in weeks 1, 3, 5, 7, 11, 15, 19 and 23, corresponding to visits V03 through V10. Six visits were used for peripheral blood collection: V03 (baseline), V05, V07, V10, V12 and V13. Before enrollment, most patients had been given radiochemotherapy with temozolomide as standard therapy, while the rest had received either radiotherapy alone or temozolomide alone. In the chemotherapy-containing groups, vaccination started alongside temozolomide cycles, whereas in patients who had radiotherapy alone it started 4-6 weeks after radiotherapy. Longitudinal TCRB deep sequencing was performed for about 25 treated patients wherever samples were available for exploratory analyses. Of the approximately 35 treated patients, around 62% were male and approximately 40% were female, and a mean age of roughly 41 years was recorded. The paper as a whole reports these results and caveats: Changes in the top peripheral T cell clonotypes picked up by TCRB sequencing did not appear to be linked to pseudoprogression. It was noted by the authors that analyses of patient blood samples could not be reproduced owing to sample limitations. Availability determined which PBMC samples were chosen for TCRB deep sequencing. Immune responses induced by the vaccine were seen in approximately 93% of patients across multiple MHC alleles.

Library creation used the immunoSEQ multiplex PCR assay. Rearranged TCR beta chain sequences were amplified with the hsTCRB Kit following the manufacturer's protocol. An Illumina MiSeq was used to sequence the TCRB libraries. Processing in the source paper ran as follows. Demultiplexing, trimming and gene mapping were performed with the kit vendor's proprietary platform. TCRdb stores this immuneACCESS table with in-frame sequences only. Part of the clones is absent; in the studies checked, under half of the shortfall reflects unresolved V genes, and no reason is known for the rest. V, J and clone size derive from that table, while D and trimming were established from the DNA sequence. The sample table shows about 38,000 clones, and roughly 81% are seen once. The top ten clones comprise about 5.5% of the sample. As regards this clone: What antigen it recognizes has not been identified. One junction end disagrees with the germline gene, perhaps due to a read error.

The germline V gene provides CDR1 SGHRS and CDR2 YFSETQ. The CDR3 runs 15 amino acids, cysteine and phenylalanine included. Kept here is only the CDR3 DNA, which spans 45 bases and is read in frame from base 1. Sample time point, as interpreted from the label and publication: week 23, last vaccination. Each vaccine dose, consisting of 300 ug of a 20-mer mutant IDH1 peptide in Montanide, was administered subcutaneously with topical imiquimod. The donors had newly diagnosed IDH1-mutant astrocytomas of WHO grade 3 or 4 that showed loss of nuclear ATRX. The samples were drawn from NOA16, a multicentre, single-arm, open-label phase I trial in Germany that tested a mutant IDH1 peptide vaccine in humans for the first time. The DNeasy Blood and Tissue Kit was used to extract genomic DNA from EDTA blood for TCRB sequencing.

Here the sequenced sample was PBMCs, taken from a glioma patient whose treatment included an IDH1 peptide vaccine. The clonotype comes from a man between 40 and 49 years old with glioma. The rearranged segments are TRBV5-1 and TRBJ2-5; 12 central nucleotides agree with TRBD1. The nucleotide sequence is TGCGCCAGCGGCTTGGGACAGGGGGCTTGGGAGACCCAGTACTTC. The resulting protein is CASGLGQGAWETQYF.